This T cell receptor beta chain came from a study of T cells in Graves' hyperthyroidism and ophthalmopathy. Study overall: Before treatment of any kind, peripheral blood was taken at initial diagnosis. The study's findings and limits: Most thyroid clonotypes with frequency above 0.001 were detected in blood.

This clonotype came up many times. Its antigen is not known. The V and J ends lost 3 bases and 0 bases respectively, with 10 bases between them. Looked up from germline, CDR1 is SGDLS and CDR2 is YYNGEE. The CDR3 length is 15 residues. TCR beta CDR3 regions were amplified from RNA transcripts. Initially, a first-round RT-PCR of the TCR CDR3 employed the HTBI primer set. One entry per CDR3 protein, called by TCRdb with MiXCR from the multiplex PCR reads. The table has about 560,000 distinct CDR3 sequences, approximately 15% seen once. When ophthalmopathy did not progress within 18 months, Graves' hyperthyroidism was considered stable. Reasons for excluding patients were uncontrolled infection, other autoimmune disease, pregnancy or lactation.

This TCR was sampled from a woman aged 18-29 years with Graves' hyperthyroidism. The sequenced sample was blood. The V gene is TRBV9, the J gene TRBJ2-1; D is ambiguous. The CDR3 bases are TGTGCCAGCAGCGCCCGACATGGCTCCTACAATGAGCAGTTCTTC. Its protein is CASSARHGSYNEQFF.